This T cell receptor beta chain was recorded in a study of blood T cell repertoires in COVID-19. Before being deemed recovered, Cohort 3 donors had two negative PCRs, clearance, or symptom resolution. This CDR3 has 16 amino acids. Germline V gene data show CDR1 as SEHNR and CDR2 as FQNEAQ (reference sequence). V shed 7 bases and J shed 6 bases, with 21 bases lying between them. The protocol was immunoSEQ multiplex PCR, while the TCRdb copy is restricted to in-frame clones and leaves out a portion. This sample has about 380,000 clones, with about 90% found just once. The rearrangement joins TRBV7-9 to TRBJ2-2, with D maybe TRBD2 (5 bases). The sequence was collected from a man aged 30-40 years who had recovered from COVID-19. The sequencing sample was made of PBMCs or T cells enriched from blood (not recorded which). The CDR3 here is CASTQPGSSPSGELFF. The CDR3 nucleotides read TGTGCCAGCACCCAACCGGGGTCGTCACCGTCCGGGGAGCTGTTTTTT.